The present entry profiles one T cell receptor beta chain with its context. Antigen unknown. The CDR3 has 16 amino acids. The V gene lost 0 bases and the J gene lost 5 bases, with 12 bases spanning the gap. The germline CDR1 and CDR2 sequences are SGHNT and YYREEE (reference sequence). This sample is part of a study of response to subunit inactivated influenza vaccine. Regarding the study as a whole: The authors offered the suggestion that each seasonal influenza vaccination recruits few new T cells.

TCRdb independently ran MiXCR on the RT-PCR reads; one entry per CDR3 protein. Among about 240,000 distinct CDR3 sequences listed, 9% to 15% were seen once. The J gene is TRBJ1-6, the V gene TRBV5-4; D is ambiguous. The sequence was obtained from a man aged 45-60 years who received an inactivated influenza vaccine. This specimen was non-naive T cells sorted from PBMCs, taken 14 to 15 days before vaccination. The CDR3 DNA reads TGTGCCAGCAGCTTGGGCAACCCCAATGATAATTCACCCCTCCACTTT. Translated: CASSLGNPNDNSPLHF.